This T cell receptor beta chain was recovered during a study of T-cell reconstitution after alpha-beta-depleted transplantation in children. The V segment lost 7 bases and the J segment 5 bases; nucleotides outside the gene matches: 6. The CDR3 spans 13 residues. The germline gives CDR1 SQVTM, CDR2 ANQGSEA. Library preparation (for TCRbeta) was performed with unique molecular identifiers. From the PCR reads, TCRdb called clonotypes with MiXCR, one entry per CDR3 protein. The sample lists approximately 400,000 distinct CDR3 sequences, about a tenth occurring once. The V call is TRBV29-1, the J call TRBJ2-3, with TRBD1 matching 10 bases. The source was PBMCs from the stem cell graft donor, collected from the stem cell graft. The TCR originated in a human donor who donated a stem cell graft to a child with acute myeloid leukemia. CDR3 sequence (DNA): TGCAGCGCCCCGGGACAGGGGAGAGATACGCAGTATTTT. The encoded protein is CSAPGQGRDTQYF.